The T cell receptor beta chain described here comes from a study of T cells after yellow fever vaccination. Background on the study: SMART-Seq v4 Ultra Low Input served to prepare low-cell-number fractions. Findings of the study overall: The booster saw the reappearance of most primary-vaccination clones (approximately 97% CD4, 88% CD8). The secondary T-cell response peaked on day 5, not day 15, but was weaker.

As to this clonotype: Its antigen is undetermined. Germline is not matched at one junction end, which may reflect a read error.

CDR3 size: 13 residues. They built TCR cDNA with 5'RACE template switching, a step that put in a universal primer site and UMIs. TCRdb itself ran the 5' RACE reads through MiXCR, one entry per CDR3 protein. The sample lists under 700,000 distinct CDR3 sequences, roughly a sixth occurring once. The receptor was derived from a man younger than 35 who received the YFV17D yellow fever vaccine. The material sequenced was PBMCs, taken about 5 days after the first yellow fever vaccination. The chain combines TRBV12-3 or TRBV12-4 with TRBJ1-1, with 7 nucleotides matching TRBD1. The CDR3 DNA reads as TGTGCCAGCATTTTACAGGGGTACACTGAAGCTTTCTTT. Its protein product is CASILQGYTEAFF.